This TCR beta chain emerged from a study of a mutant IDH1 vaccine in newly diagnosed glioma. As for the study in general: Vaccination was launched 4-6 weeks after radiotherapy alone, or with temozolomide cycles. Sex distribution of treated patients was about 62% male and around 38% female; mean age was about 40 years. Antecedent treatment encompassed radiotherapy, temozolomide, or their combination; the majority received both.

Noted time point: week 35, safety follow-up. Vaccination comprised doses that each held 300 ug of mutant IDH1 20-mer peptide, plus topical imiquimod. Comment on this clone: The antigen is unknown.

The protocol was immunoSEQ multiplex PCR, while the TCRdb copy is restricted to in-frame clones and leaves out a portion. Here the sample spans about 30,000 clones, roughly 75% being singletons. The CDR3 length is 14 residues. Trimming at V came to 1 base and at J to 4 bases, leaving 0 bases not matched to a gene. Germline values: CDR1 LGHNA, CDR2 YSLEER. The sample in question was PBMCs, obtained from a glioma patient whose treatment included an IDH1 peptide vaccine. The rearrangement uses TRBV4-3 and TRBJ1-2, with 10 positions matching TRBD1. This sequence originates from a woman in her 40s with glioma. The CDR3 protein is CASSQGTGGYGYTF. CDR3 in DNA: TGCGCCAGCAGCCAAGGGACAGGGGGCTATGGCTACACCTTC.